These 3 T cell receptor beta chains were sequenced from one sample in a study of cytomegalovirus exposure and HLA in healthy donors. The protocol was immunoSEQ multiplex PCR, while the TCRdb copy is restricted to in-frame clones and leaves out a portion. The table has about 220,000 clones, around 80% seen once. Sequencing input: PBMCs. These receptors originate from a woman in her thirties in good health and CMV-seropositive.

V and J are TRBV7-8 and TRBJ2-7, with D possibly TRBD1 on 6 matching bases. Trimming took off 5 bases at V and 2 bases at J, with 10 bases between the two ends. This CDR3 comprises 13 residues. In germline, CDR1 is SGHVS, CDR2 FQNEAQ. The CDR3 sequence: CASSPTGTYEQYF. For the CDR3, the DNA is TGTGCCAGCAGCCCGACAGGAACCTACGAGCAGTACTTC.

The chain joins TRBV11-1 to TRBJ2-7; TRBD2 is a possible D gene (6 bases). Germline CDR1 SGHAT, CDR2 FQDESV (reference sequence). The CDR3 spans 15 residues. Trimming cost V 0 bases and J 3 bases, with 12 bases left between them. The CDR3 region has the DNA TGTGCCAGCAGCTTAGCGCGAGGGAGGAGCTACGAGCAGTACTTC. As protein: CASSLARGRSYEQYF.

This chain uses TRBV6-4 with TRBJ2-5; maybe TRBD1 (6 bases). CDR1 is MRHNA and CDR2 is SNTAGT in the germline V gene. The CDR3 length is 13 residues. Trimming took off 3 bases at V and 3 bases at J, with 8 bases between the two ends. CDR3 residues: CASSEGAEETQYF. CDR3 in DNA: TGTGCCAGCAGTGAGGGGGCGGAAGAGACCCAGTACTTC.